This T cell receptor beta chain came from a study of human T cells and chemical hapten exposure. General observations from the study: TCRs at a frequency above 1 in 1000 stayed unchanged with DPC sensitization.

In the library, unique molecular identifiers were attached to individual cDNA molecules. Study processing details: TCR counts had a median of about 94,000 per sample and spanned roughly 23,224 to 690,600. In TCRdb, the RACE reads were re-called with MiXCR into one record per CDR3 protein. What appears here as the V and J calls and clone size reflects TCRdb's work, not the paper's. Among 30,000 to 40,000 distinct CDR3 sequences listed, 5.5% were seen once. The trim removed 4 bases at V and 7 bases at J, leaving 11 bases unmatched. Germline-derived CDR1 and CDR2 are SGHDN and FVKESK. The CDR3 length is 15 residues. Described time point: healthy volunteer bleed at 6 weeks. The template was total RNA from unfractionated whole blood. This clonotype was counted ten times or more. Its antigen remains unknown.

This TCR was sampled from a human donor in good health. Some clones in this sample may be carry-over from other donors' samples. The rearrangement uses TRBV14 and TRBJ1-2; 8 bases align to TRBD1. The sample comprised whole blood. The CDR3 spells CASSPHSGQGLGYTF. As DNA, the CDR3 is TGTGCCAGCAGCCCCCACTCAGGACAGGGACTTGGCTACACCTTC. Using reference TRBV14 and TRBJ1-2 for the parts outside the CDR3, the full variable domain is EAGVTQFPSHSVIEKGQTVTLRCDPISGHDNLYWYRRVMGKEIKFLLHFVKESKQDESGMPNNRFLAERTGGTYSTLKVQPAELEDSGVYFCASSPHSGQGLGYTFGSGTRLTVV.